Each of the 28 T cell receptor beta chains below was sequenced from the same sample in a study of PD-1 blockade in classical Hodgkin lymphoma. As to time point: cycle 4 day 1 (C4D1), after more than five weeks of nivolumab. No patient escaped relapse after autologous stem cell transplantation, and brentuximab vedotin exposure varied. Clones were sequenced by immunoSEQ multiplex PCR, and TCRdb holds only the in-frame ones, with some missing. Among 100,000 or so clones listed, approximately 89% were seen once. This specimen consisted of peripheral blood mononuclear cells (PBMCs), obtained before the fourth cycle of nivolumab. The receptor set was obtained from a human donor with classical Hodgkin lymphoma.

V and J are TRBV9 and TRBJ2-2; D gene uncertain. Germline values: CDR1 SGDLS, CDR2 YYNGEE. Trimming removed 7 bases from V and 0 bases from J, with 13 bases in between. CDR3 length: 15 residues. CDR3 coding DNA: TGTGCCAGCTCCCCAGTAGGGACGAACACCGGGGAGCTGTTTTTT. Translating gives CASSPVGTNTGELFF.

This clone was seen once. The chain joins TRBV15 to TRBJ1-2; D not resolved. Trimming removed 0 bases at V and 0 bases at J, with 14 bases between. CDR3 length: 17 amino acids. Germline-derived CDR1 and CDR2 are LNHNV and YYDKDF (reference sequence). CDR3: CATSRDVGRNSNYGYTF. The DNA of the CDR3 is TGTGCCACCAGCAGAGATGTGGGCAGGAACTCTAACTATGGCTACACCTTC.

This clone was detected only once. The chain uses TRBV4-1 and TRBJ2-1, with D unclear. Between the trimmed V and J ends, which lost 2 bases and 5 bases, there was a span of 10 bases. CDR3 length: 14 amino acids. Germline V lookup: CDR1 MGHRA, CDR2 YSYEKL. CDR3 DNA: TGCGCCAGCAGCCAACCTAGTAATGACAATGAGCAGTTCTTC. As protein: CASSQPSNDNEQFF.

The chain has TRBV5-5 and TRBJ2-7; a possible D gene is TRBD1 (6 bases). Germline V gives CDR1 SGHKS, CDR2 YYEKEE (reference sequence). Trimming left V 2 bases short and J 3 bases short, with 12 bases between. This CDR3 region has 14 residues. CDR3 nucleotide sequence: TGTGCCAGCAGCTTCGAGGGCAGGGGCTACGAGCAGTACTTC. This sequence encodes CASSFEGRGYEQYF. The variable domain in full, with the rest retrieved from reference TRBV5-5 and TRBJ2-7, is DAGVTQSPTHLIKTRGQQVTLRCSPISGHKSVSWYQQVLGQGPQFIFQYYEKEERGRGNFPDRFSARQFPNYSSELNVNALLLGDSALYLCASSFEGRGYEQYFGPGTRLTVT.

This chain connects TRBV6-6 to TRBJ2-3; 10 positions match TRBD2. Germline trimming cut 5 bases from V and 8 bases from J; bases unmatched to any gene: 7. The CDR3 totals 14 residues. Germline CDR1 MNHNY, CDR2 SVGAGI (reference sequence). The CDR3 DNA reads as TGTGCCAGCAGTATTAGCGGGAGGCGAACTACGCAGTATTTT. Protein sequence: CASSISGRRTTQYF.

The genes are TRBV2 and TRBJ2-7; D gene ambiguous. Germline values: CDR1 SNHLY, CDR2 FYNNEI. The CDR3 sequence is 14 residues long. V lost 6 bases and J lost 2, with 14 bases in between. The CDR3 protein is CASRRDGPAYEQYF. The CDR3 DNA reads as TGTGCCAGCAGGCGAGACGGACCAGCCTACGAGCAGTACTTC.

The CDR3 coding sequence is TGTGCCAGCAGCTTAACAGGGGGCTGGAACACCGGGGAGCTGTTTTTT. Its protein is CASSLTGGWNTGELFF. The gene calls are TRBV7-2 and TRBJ2-2; 9 bases line up with TRBD1. Germline V gene sequence: CDR1 SGHTA, CDR2 FQGNSA. This CDR3 comprises 16 residues. V dropped 2 bases and J dropped 1; count of bases not matched to a gene: 2.

The chain is built from TRBV27 and TRBJ2-2; D possibly corresponds to TRBD2 (5 bases). Germline loops: CDR1 MNHEY, CDR2 SMNVEV (reference sequence). Between the trimmed V and J ends, which lost 7 bases and 4 bases, there was a span of 13 bases. The CDR3 has 14 amino acids. CDR3 sequence reads: CASKVEDFTGELFF. CDR3 nucleotides: TGTGCCAGCAAGGTGGAGGACTTCACCGGGGAGCTGTTTTTT.

The rearrangement uses TRBV23-1 and TRBJ2-7, with 7 bases matching TRBD2. TRBV23-1 is an ORF for which the function is uncertain. V was pared by 6 bases and J by 6 bases, with 2 bases of the junction left unmatched. This CDR3 is built from 11 residues. In DNA, the CDR3 is TGCGCCAGCAGGGGACTATTCGAGCAGTACTTC. This encodes CASRGLFEQYF.

The J gene is TRBJ1-5, the V gene TRBV7-9; no clear D gene. CDR3 length equals 14 residues. V lost 0 bases and J lost 2, with 5 bases in between. Germline CDR1 reads SEHNR; CDR2 reads FQNEAQ (reference sequence). The CDR3 region has the DNA TGTGCCAGCAGCTTAGCGGGAGGCAATCAGCCCCAGCATTTT. Translated: CASSLAGGNQPQHF.

J is TRBJ2-7 and V is TRBV6-5; TRBD2 is a possible D gene (5 bases). Germline V gene lookup returns CDR1 MNHEY and CDR2 SVGAGI. V was clipped by 2 bases and J by 3 bases, with 14 bases between them. The CDR3 length is 15 residues. The CDR3 spells CASSYEWTGYYEQYF. In DNA, the CDR3 is TGTGCCAGCAGTTACGAGTGGACGGGGTACTACGAGCAGTACTTC.

The chain recombines TRBV7-2 with TRBJ2-7, with D perhaps assigned TRBD1 or TRBD2 (5 bases each). V shed 1 base and J shed 2 bases, with 9 bases lying between them. CDR3 size: 14 residues. Germline V gives CDR1 SGHTA, CDR2 FQGNSA. The CDR3 loop reads CASSLGRGPYEQYF. The CDR3 DNA reads as TGTGCCAGCAGCTTAGGCCGGGGACCCTACGAGCAGTACTTC.

The V call is TRBV7-9, the J call TRBJ1-1, with a possible D match to TRBD1 (5 bases). V was clipped by 5 bases and J by 7 bases, with 20 bases between them. CDR1 SEHNR and CDR2 FQNEAQ come from the germline V gene (reference sequence). This CDR3 spans 15 amino acids. The CDR3 DNA sequence: TGTGCCAGCAGCCCCCGGGACGTACTAGATTATGAAGCTTTCTTT. As protein: CASSPRDVLDYEAFF.

V gene TRBV29-1 combines with J gene TRBJ2-7; D gene ambiguous. The CDR3 has 12 residues. V was shortened by 4 bases and J by 5 bases, with 12 bases between the two germline ends. In germline, CDR1 is SQVTM, CDR2 ANQGSEA. The CDR3 is CSVVNPTHEQYF. The CDR3 coding sequence is TGCAGCGTTGTTAATCCCACCCACGAGCAGTACTTC.

The chain has TRBV25-1 and TRBJ1-3, with D unclear. The V gene lost 3 bases and the J gene lost 4 bases, with 10 bases spanning the gap. CDR3 size: 14 residues. The germline V gene encodes CDR1 MGHDK and CDR2 SYGVNS. The CDR3 nucleotides are TGTGCCAGCAGTGATAAAGGGTCCGGAAACACCATATATTTT. Amino acid sequence: CASSDKGSGNTIYF.

V and J are TRBV6-6 and TRBJ1-1; no reliable D call. The CDR3 is 13 amino acids. V dropped 6 bases and J dropped 1 base, with 9 bases sitting between them. Germline CDR1 reads MNHNY; CDR2 reads SVGAGI (reference sequence). CDR3 region: CASSFPGNTEAFF. CDR3 DNA sequence: TGTGCCAGCAGCTTTCCGGGGAACACTGAAGCTTTCTTT.

The chain couples TRBV11-3 to TRBJ1-2; D call uncertain. The germline gives CDR1 SGHNT, CDR2 YENEEA. The length of the CDR3 is 8 residues. The CDR3 DNA follows: TGTGCTGAAGTTGGCTACACCTTC. Translated, it gives CAEVGYTF.

V usage is TRBV4-3 and J usage is TRBJ2-1; 11 bases line up with TRBD2. Germline CDR1 and CDR2: LGHNA and YSLEER. With V trimmed by 1 base and J by 5 bases, 7 bases remained unmatched. This CDR3 contains 17 residues. CDR3 sequence (DNA): TGCGCCAGCAGCCAAGGGGAAGGGACTAGCGGAAACAATGAGCAGTTCTTC. Residues: CASSQGEGTSGNNEQFF.

J is TRBJ2-3 and V is TRBV19; D is unresolved. The CDR3 sequence is 15 residues long. V lost 6 bases to trimming and J lost 3 bases, with 16 bases between them. Germline CDR1 and CDR2: LNHDA and SQIVND (reference sequence). CDR3: CASSPTWGRTDTQYF. The CDR3 region has the DNA TGTGCCAGTAGCCCAACATGGGGTCGAACAGATACGCAGTATTTT.

The J gene is TRBJ1-2, the V gene TRBV7-9; 8 positions agree with TRBD1. V lost 5 bases to trimming and J lost 3 bases; unmatched junction nucleotides: 14. CDR3 size: 17 residues. Germline values: CDR1 SEHNR, CDR2 FQNEAQ (reference sequence). CDR3 amino acids: CASSPGPYRGGDYGYTF. The CDR3 nucleotides are TGTGCCAGCAGCCCCGGGCCATACAGGGGGGGCGACTATGGCTACACCTTC.

The CDR3 loop is CASSLGTSGRPDTQYF. CDR3 DNA sequence: TGTGCCAGCAGCCTCGGGACTAGCGGGAGACCAGATACGCAGTATTTT. The rearrangement links TRBV13 to TRBJ2-3; 14 bases are shared with TRBD2. CDR3 size: 16 residues. Germline V lookup: CDR1 PRHDT, CDR2 FYEKMQ (reference sequence). The V and J ends lost 5 bases and 4 bases, in that order; junction bases with no gene match: 5.

The rearrangement uses TRBV18 and TRBJ1-5; TRBD1 matches 12 bases. The CDR3 spans 17 residues. Germline values: CDR1 KGHSH, CDR2 LQKENI. J gave up 6 bases and V 3 bases, and 9 bases lay outside the gene matches. This CDR3 reads CASSPFSGTGGTQPQHF. The CDR3 DNA reads as TGTGCCAGCTCACCTTTCTCCGGGACAGGGGGCACTCAGCCCCAGCATTTT.

J is TRBJ2-5 and V is TRBV18; D gene uncertain. The V and J ends lost 0 bases and 5 bases respectively, with 13 bases between them. The CDR3 covers 15 residues. From germline, CDR1 is KGHSH and CDR2 LQKENI. The CDR3 DNA follows: TGTGCCAGCTCACCACCTTCGATAGCCCACGAGACCCAGTACTTC. This encodes CASSPPSIAHETQYF.

The V and J genes are TRBV6-1 and TRBJ1-2, with D maybe TRBD1 (6 bases). The CDR3 has 15 residues. The germline V gene has CDR1 MNHNS and CDR2 SASEGT. V was shortened by 6 bases and J by 2 bases, with 16 bases between the two germline ends. The CDR3 nucleotides are TGTGCCAGCAGGTACCGGGACACTATGAACTATGGCTACACCTTC. Amino acids: CASRYRDTMNYGYTF.

The chain uses TRBV5-1 and TRBJ2-5; a weak D match, TRBD1 (6 bases). V lost 0 bases to trimming and J lost 5 bases, with 17 bases between them. The CDR3 consists of 16 residues. The germline V gene encodes CDR1 SGHRS and CDR2 YFSETQ. CDR3 sequence reads: CASSLGPQGRLETQYF. DNA for the CDR3: TGCGCCAGCAGCTTGGGCCCCCAGGGGCGACTGGAGACCCAGTACTTC.

The chain has TRBV2 and TRBJ2-3; D ambiguous. The CDR3 is made up of 13 amino acids. V was pared by 7 bases and J by 2 bases, with 10 bases between. Germline lookup yields CDR1 SNHLY and CDR2 FYNNEI. Here the CDR3 reads CASNGPFTDTQYF. The CDR3 region has the DNA TGTGCCAGCAATGGTCCTTTCACAGATACGCAGTATTTT.

V and J are TRBV5-6 and TRBJ2-5; perhaps TRBD2 as D (6 bases). Germline CDR1 and CDR2: SGHDT and YYEEEE. Trimming took off 0 bases at V and 4 bases at J, with 10 bases between the two ends. This CDR3 has 14 amino acids. CDR3 bases: TGTGCCAGCAGCTTGGCACTGCGGGGAGAGACCCAGTACTTC. Amino acids: CASSLALRGETQYF.

The chain links TRBV5-6 to TRBJ1-2; perhaps TRBD1 as D (5 bases). The length of the CDR3 is 13 residues. Germline V gene lookup returns CDR1 SGHDT and CDR2 YYEEEE. The V and J ends lost 4 bases and 3 bases respectively, with 10 bases between them. CDR3 DNA sequence: TGTGCCAGCAGCCAGACAGAGGACTATGGCTACACCTTC. Residues: CASSQTEDYGYTF.